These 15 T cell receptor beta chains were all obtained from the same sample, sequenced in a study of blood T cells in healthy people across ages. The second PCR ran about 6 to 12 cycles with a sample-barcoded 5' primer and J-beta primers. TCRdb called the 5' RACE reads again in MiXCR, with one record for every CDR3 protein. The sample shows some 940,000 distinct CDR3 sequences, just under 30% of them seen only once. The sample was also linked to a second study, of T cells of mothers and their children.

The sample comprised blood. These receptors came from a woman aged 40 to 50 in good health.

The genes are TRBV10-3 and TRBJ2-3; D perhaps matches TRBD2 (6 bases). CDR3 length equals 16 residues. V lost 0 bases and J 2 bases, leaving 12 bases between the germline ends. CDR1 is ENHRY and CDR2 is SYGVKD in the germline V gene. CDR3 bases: TGTGCCATCAGTGAGTCGGGAGGCGGGTCCACAGATACGCAGTATTTT. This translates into CAISESGGGSTDTQYF.

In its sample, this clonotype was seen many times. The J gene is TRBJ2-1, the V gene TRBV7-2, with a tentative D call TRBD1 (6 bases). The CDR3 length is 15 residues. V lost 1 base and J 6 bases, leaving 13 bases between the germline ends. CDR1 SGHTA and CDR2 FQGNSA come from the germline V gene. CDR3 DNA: TGTGCCAGCAGCTTAGGGTTAGGACAGTCCAATGAGCAGTTCTTC. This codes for CASSLGLGQSNEQFF.

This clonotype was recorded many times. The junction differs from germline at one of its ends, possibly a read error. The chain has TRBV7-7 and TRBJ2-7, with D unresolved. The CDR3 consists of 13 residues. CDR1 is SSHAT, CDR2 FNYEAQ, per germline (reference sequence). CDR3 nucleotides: TGTGCTAGCAGCTTAGAGACGGGTGGCGAGCAGTACTTC. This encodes CASSLETGGEQYF.

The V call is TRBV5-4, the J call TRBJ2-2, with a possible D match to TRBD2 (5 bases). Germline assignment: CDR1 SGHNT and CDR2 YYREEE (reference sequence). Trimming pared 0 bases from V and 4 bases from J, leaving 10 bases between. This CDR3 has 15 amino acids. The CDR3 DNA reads TGTGCCAGCAGCTTGGGGGAGAGGATCACCGGGGAGCTGTTTTTT. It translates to CASSLGERITGELFF.

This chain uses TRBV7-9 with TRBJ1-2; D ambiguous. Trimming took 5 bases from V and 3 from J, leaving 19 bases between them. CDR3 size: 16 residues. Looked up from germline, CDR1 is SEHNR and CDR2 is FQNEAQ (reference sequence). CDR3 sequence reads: CASSPGREEGYYGYTF. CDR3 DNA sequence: TGTGCCAGCAGCCCGGGGAGAGAAGAAGGTTACTATGGCTACACCTTC.

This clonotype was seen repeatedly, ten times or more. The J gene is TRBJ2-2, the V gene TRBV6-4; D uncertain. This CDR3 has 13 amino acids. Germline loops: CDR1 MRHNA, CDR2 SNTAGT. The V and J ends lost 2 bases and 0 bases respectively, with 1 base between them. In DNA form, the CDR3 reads TGTGCCAGCAGTGACGCGAACACCGGGGAGCTGTTTTTT. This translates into CASSDANTGELFF.

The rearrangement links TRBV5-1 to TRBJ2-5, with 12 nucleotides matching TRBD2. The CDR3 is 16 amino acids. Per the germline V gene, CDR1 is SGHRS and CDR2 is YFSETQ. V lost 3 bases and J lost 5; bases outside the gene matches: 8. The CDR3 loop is CASSSRLAGDKETQYF. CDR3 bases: TGCGCCAGCAGCTCCAGACTAGCGGGAGACAAGGAGACCCAGTACTTC.

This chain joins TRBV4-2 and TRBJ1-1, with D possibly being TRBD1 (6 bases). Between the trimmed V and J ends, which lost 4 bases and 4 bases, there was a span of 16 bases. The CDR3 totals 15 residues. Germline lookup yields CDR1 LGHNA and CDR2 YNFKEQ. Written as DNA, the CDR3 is TGTGCCAGCAGCCTACGCCCGGACAGTAGCACTGAAGCTTTCTTT. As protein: CASSLRPDSSTEAFF.

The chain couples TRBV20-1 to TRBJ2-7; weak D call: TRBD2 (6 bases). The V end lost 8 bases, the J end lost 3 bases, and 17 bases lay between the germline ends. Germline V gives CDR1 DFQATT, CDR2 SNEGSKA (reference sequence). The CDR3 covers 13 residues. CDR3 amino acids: CSLTRGLNYEQYF. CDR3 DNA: TGCAGTCTGACTAGGGGACTCAACTACGAGCAGTACTTC.

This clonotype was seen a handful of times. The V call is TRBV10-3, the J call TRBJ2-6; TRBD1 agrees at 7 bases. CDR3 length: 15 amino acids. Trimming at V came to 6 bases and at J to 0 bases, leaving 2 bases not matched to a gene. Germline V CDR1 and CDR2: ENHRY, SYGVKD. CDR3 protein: CAISGQDSGANVLTF. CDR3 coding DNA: TGTGCCATCAGCGGACAGGACTCTGGGGCCAACGTCCTGACTTTC.

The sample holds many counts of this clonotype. CDR3 sequence reads: CASSFRDRVTDTQYF. The CDR3 DNA follows: TGTGCCAGCAGTTTCCGGGACAGGGTCACAGATACGCAGTATTTT. The rearrangement links TRBV27 to TRBJ2-3, with 9 positions matching TRBD1. In germline, CDR1 is MNHEY, CDR2 SMNVEV (reference sequence). The CDR3 runs 15 residues. J lost 2 bases, V lost 3 bases, and 3 bases had no gene match.

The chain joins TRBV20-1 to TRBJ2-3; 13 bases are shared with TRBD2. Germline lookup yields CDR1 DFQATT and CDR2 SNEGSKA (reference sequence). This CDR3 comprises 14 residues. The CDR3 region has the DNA TGCACCCCAGGACTAGCGGGGGAGTGGAATACGCAGTATTTT. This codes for CTPGLAGEWNTQYF.

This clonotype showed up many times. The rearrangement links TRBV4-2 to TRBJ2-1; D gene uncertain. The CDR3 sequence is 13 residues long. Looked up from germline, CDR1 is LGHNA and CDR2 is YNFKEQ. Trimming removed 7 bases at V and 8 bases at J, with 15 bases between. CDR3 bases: TGTGCCAGCACCAAAGCCCCCGTGGATGAGCAGTTCTTC. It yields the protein CASTKAPVDEQFF.

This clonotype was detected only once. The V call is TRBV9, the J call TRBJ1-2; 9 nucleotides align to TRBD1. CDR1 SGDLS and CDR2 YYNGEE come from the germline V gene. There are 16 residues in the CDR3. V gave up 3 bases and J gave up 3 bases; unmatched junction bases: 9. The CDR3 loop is CASSELHRGLDYGYTF. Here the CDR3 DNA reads TGTGCCAGCAGCGAACTCCACAGGGGGCTAGACTATGGCTACACCTTC.

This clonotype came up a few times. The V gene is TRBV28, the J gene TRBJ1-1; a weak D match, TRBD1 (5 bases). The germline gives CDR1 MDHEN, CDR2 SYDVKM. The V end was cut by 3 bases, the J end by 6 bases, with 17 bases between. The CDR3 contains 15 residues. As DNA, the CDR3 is TGTGCCAGCAGTTTGCCCACCACCCGGGGCGCTGAAGCTTTCTTT. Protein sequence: CASSLPTTRGAEAFF.